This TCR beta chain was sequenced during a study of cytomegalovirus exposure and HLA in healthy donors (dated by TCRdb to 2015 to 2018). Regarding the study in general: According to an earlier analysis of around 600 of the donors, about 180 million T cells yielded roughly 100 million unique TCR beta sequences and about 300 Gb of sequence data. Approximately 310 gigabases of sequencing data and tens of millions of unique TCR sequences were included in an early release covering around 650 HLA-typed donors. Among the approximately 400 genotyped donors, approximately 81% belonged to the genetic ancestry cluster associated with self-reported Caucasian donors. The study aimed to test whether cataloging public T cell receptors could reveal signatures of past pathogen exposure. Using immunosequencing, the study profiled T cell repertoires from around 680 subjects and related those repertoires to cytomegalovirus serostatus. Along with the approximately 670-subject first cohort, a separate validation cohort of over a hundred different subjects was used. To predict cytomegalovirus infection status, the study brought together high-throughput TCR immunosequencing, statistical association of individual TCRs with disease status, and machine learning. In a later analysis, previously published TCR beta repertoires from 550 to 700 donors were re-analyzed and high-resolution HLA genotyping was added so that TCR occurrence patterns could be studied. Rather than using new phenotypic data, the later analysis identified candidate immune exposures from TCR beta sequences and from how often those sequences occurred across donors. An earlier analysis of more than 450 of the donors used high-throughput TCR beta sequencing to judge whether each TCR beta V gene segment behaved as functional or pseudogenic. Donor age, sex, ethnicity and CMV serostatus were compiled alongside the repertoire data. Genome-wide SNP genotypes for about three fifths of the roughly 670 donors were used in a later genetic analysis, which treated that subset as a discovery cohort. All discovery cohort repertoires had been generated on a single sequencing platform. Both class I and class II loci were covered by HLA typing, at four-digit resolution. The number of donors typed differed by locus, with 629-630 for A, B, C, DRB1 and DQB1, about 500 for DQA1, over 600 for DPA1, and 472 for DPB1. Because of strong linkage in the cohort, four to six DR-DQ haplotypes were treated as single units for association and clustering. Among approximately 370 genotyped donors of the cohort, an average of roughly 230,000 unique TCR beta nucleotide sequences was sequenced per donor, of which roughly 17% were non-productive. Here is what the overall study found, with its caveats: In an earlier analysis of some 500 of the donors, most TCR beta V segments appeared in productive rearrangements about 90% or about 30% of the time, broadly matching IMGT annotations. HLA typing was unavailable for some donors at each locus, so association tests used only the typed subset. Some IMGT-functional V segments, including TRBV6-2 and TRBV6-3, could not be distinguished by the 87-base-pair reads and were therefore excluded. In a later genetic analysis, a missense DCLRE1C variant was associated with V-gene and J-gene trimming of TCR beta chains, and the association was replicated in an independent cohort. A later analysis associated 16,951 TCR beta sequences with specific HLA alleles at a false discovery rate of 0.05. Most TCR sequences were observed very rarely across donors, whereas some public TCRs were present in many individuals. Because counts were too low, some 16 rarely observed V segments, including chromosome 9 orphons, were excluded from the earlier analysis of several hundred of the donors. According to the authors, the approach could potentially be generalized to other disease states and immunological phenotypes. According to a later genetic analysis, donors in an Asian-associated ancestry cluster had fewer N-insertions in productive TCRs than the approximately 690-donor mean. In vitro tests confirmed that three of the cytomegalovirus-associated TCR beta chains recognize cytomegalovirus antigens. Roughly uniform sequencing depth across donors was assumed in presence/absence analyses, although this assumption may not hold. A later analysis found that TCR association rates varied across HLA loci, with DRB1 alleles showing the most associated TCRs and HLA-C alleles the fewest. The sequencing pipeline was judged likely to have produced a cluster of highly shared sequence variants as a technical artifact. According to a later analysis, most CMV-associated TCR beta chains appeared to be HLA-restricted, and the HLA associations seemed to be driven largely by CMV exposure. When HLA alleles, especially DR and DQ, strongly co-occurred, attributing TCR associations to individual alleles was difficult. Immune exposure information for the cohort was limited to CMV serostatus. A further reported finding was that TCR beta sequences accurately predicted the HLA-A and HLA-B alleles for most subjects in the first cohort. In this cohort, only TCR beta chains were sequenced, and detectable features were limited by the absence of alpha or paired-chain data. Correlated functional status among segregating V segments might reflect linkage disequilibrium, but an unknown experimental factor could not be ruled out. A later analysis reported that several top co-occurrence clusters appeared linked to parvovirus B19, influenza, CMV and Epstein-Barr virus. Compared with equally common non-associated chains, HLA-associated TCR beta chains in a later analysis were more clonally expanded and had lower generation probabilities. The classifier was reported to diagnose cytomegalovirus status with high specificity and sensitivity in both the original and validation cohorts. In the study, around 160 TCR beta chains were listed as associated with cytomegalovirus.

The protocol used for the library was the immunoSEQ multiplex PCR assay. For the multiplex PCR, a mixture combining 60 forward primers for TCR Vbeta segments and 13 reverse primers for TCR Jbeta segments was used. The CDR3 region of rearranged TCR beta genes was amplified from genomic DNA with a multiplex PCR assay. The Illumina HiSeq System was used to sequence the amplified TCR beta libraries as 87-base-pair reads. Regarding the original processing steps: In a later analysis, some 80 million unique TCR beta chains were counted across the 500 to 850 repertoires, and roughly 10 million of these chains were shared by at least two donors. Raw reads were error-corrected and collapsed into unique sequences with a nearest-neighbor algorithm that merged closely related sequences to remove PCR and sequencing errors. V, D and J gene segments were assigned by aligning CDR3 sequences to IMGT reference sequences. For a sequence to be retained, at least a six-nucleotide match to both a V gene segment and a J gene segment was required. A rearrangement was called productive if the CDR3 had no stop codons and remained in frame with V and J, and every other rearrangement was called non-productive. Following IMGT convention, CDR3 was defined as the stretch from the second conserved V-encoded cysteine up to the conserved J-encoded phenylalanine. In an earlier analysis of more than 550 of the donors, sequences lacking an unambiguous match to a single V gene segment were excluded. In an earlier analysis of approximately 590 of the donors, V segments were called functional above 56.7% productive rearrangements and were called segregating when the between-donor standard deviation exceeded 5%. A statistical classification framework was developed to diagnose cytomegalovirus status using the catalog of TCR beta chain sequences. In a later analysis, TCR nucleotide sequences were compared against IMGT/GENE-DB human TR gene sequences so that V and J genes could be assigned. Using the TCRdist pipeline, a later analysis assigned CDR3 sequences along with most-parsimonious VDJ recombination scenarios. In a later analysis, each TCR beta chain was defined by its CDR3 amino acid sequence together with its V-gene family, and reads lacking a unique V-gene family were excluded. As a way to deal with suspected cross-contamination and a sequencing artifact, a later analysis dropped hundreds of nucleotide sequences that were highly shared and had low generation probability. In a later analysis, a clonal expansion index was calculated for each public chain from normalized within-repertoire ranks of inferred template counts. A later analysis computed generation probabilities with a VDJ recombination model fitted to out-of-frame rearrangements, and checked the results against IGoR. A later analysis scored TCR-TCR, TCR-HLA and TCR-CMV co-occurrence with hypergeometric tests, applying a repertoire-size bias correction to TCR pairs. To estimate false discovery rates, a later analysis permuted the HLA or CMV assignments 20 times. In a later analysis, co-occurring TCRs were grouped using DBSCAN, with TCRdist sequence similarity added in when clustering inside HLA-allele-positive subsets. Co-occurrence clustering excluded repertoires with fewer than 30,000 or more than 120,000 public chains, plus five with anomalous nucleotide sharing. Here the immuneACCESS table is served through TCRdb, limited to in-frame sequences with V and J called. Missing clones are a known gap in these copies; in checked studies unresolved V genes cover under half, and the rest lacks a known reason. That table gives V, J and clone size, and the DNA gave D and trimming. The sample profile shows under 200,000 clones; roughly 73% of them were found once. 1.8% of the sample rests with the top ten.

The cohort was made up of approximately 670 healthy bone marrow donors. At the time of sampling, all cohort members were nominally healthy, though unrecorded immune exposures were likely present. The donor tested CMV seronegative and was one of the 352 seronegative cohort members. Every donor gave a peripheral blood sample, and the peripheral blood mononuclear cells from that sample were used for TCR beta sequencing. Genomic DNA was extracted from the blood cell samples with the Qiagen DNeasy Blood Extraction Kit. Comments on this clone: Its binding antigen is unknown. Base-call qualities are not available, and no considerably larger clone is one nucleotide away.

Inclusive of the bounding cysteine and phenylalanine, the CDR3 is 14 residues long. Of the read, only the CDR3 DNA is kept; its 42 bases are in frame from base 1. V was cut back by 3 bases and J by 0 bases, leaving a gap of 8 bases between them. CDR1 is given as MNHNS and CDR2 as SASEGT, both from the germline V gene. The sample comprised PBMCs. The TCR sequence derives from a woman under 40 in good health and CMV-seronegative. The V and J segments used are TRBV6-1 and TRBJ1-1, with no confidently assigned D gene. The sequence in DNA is TGTGCCAGCAGTGAGAACAGCCTGAACACTGAAGCTTTCTTT. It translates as CASSENSLNTEAFF.